This T cell receptor (beta chain) was sequenced during a study of T cells in localized non-small cell lung cancer. General study results and limits: Adjacent lung had a median approximately 50 of the 100 largest tumor clones.

The CDR3 is 14 amino acids. Germline V gives CDR1 GTSNPN, CDR2 SVGIG (reference sequence). Trimming cost V 3 bases and J 2 bases; bases outside gene matches: 0. This clone appeared a few times. The antigen remains unidentified. TCRdb's copy holds only in-frame clones and misses some; the assay was immunoSEQ multiplex PCR. Of 2,000 or so clones in the sample, about 40% were seen once. This specimen was lung tumor tissue, taken before any cancer treatment. V is TRBV30 and J is TRBJ1-3; 11 nucleotides align to TRBD1. This clonotype was sampled from a male donor aged 60 or over with stage II lung adenocarcinoma. CDR3 coding DNA: TGTGCCTGGAGGGGACAGGGGGCTGGAAACACCATATATTTT. Translating it yields CAWRGQGAGNTIYF. The full variable domain, rest sourced from reference TRBV30 and TRBJ1-3, is SQTIHQWPATLVQPVGSPLSLECTVEGTSNPNLYWYRQAAGRGLQLLFYSVGIGQISSEVPQNLSASRPQDRQFILSSKKLLLSDSGFYLCAWRGQGAGNTIYFGEGSWLTVV.